In this sample, the clone carrying this T cell receptor (beta chain) turned up many times. As yet, its antigen is unknown. Amplification of TCR beta CDR3 regions was performed using RNA transcripts as template. A set of HTBI primers served as the primers for a first-round RT-PCR of the TCR CDR3. Each CDR3 protein gets one entry after TCRdb re-called the multiplex PCR reads with MiXCR. The sample has roughly 660,000 distinct CDR3 sequences; approximately 15% are singletons. Newly diagnosed hyperthyroidism, duration under 2 months, in patients aged 18 to 65. This sample is drawn from a study of T cells in Graves' hyperthyroidism and ophthalmopathy. Study-wide results and caveats: In simple terms, a model built on 13 V-J features told ophthalmopathy apart from stable hyperthyroidism. The model made its ophthalmopathy prediction, and onset followed a median approximately 7 months later.

Per the germline V gene, CDR1 is MNHEY and CDR2 is SMNVEV (reference sequence). Trimming at V came to 4 bases and at J to 9 bases, leaving 11 bases not matched to a gene. This CDR3 comprises 15 residues. The receptor comes from a man aged 45-65 years with Graves' hyperthyroidism. The rearrangement links TRBV27 to TRBJ2-1; the match to TRBD2 covers 8 bases. The sequencing input was blood. CDR3 in DNA: TGTGCCAGCAGTTCAACTAGCGGCCATGTTGGTGAGCAGTTCTTC. This encodes CASSSTSGHVGEQFF.